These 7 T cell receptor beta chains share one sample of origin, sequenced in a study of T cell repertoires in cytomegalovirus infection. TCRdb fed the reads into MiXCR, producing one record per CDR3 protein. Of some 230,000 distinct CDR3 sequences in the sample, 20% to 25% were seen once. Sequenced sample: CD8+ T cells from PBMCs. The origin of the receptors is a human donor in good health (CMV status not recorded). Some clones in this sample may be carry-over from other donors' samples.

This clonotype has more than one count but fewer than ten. CDR3 in DNA: TGTGCCAGCAGCATCTGGGGAGGGAGAGACGAAAAACTGTTTTTT. This sequence encodes CASSIWGGRDEKLFF. The gene calls are TRBV7-8 and TRBJ1-4; D gene uncertain. Deletions cut 5 bases from V and 8 bases from J, with 18 bases between. This CDR3 spans 15 amino acids. The germline gives CDR1 SGHVS, CDR2 FQNEAQ.

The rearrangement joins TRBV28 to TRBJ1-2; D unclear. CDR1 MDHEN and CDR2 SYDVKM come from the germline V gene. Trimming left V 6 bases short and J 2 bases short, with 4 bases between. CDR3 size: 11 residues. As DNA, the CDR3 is TGTGCCAGCAGGAACAACTATGGCTACACCTTC. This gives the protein CASRNNYGYTF.

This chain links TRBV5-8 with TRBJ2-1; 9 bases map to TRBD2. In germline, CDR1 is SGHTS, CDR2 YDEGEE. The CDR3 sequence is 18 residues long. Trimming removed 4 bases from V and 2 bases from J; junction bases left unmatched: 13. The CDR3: CASSRYGGASGAYNEQFF. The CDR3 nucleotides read TGTGCCAGCAGCCGCTACGGGGGGGCTAGCGGGGCCTACAATGAGCAGTTCTTC. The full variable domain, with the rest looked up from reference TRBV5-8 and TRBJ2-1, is EAGVTQSPTHLIKTRGQQATLRCSPISGHTSVYWYQQALGLGLQFLLWYDEGEERNRGNFPPRFSGRQFPNYSSELNVNALELEDSALYLCASSRYGGASGAYNEQFFGPGTRLTVL.

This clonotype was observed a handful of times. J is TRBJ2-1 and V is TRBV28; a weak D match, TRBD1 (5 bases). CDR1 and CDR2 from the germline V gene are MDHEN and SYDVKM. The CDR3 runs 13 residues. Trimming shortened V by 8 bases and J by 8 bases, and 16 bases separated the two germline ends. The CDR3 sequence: CASSGTRADEQFF. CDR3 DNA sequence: TGTGCCAGCTCCGGAACCAGGGCGGATGAGCAGTTCTTC.

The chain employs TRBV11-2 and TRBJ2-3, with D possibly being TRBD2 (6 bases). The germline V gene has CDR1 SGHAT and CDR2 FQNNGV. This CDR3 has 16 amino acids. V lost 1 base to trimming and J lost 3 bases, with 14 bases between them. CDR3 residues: CASSLAGVTRTDTQYF. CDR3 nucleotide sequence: TGTGCCAGCAGCTTAGCGGGGGTGACAAGAACAGATACGCAGTATTTT.

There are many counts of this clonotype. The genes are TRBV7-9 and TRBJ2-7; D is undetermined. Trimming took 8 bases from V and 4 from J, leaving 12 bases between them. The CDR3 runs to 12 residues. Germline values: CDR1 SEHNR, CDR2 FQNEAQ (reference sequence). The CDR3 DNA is TGTGCCAGCTCCCTGGAAACTTACGAGCAGTACTTC. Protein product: CASSLETYEQYF.

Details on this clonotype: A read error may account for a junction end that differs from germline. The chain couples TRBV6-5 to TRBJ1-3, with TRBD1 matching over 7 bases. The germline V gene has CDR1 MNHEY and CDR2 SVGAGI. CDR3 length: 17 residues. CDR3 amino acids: CASSDSGTAISGNTLYF. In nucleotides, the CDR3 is TGTGCCAGCAGTGACTCCGGGACAGCAATCTCTGGAAACACCCTATATTTT.